This is a list of T cell receptor beta chains from one sample in a study of OX40 agonist ivuxolimab in advanced cancers. Produced via immunoSEQ multiplex PCR; TCRdb's table is partial and in-frame only. Among roughly 100,000 clones listed, roughly 88% were seen once. The sample here was CD4+ or CD8+ T cells sorted from blood, taken in a trial of the OX40 agonist ivuxolimab. All receptors come from an adult with an advanced solid tumor such as melanoma, head and neck, liver or kidney cancer. Both conserved end residues are part of each CDR3. D genes are given only for firm matches. Only part of the rows carry a size: once, few, many, or a class if the clone is expanded.

-,TRBV28,TRBJ1-2,-,CASRPNYGYTF,TGTGCCAGCAGGCCTAACTATGGCTACACCTTC
-,TRBV18,TRBJ1-2,-,CAAGQGAYGYTF,TGTGCAGCGGGGCAGGGCGCCTATGGCTACACCTTC
-,TRBV28,TRBJ1-3,-,CASIPPRGASAGNTIYF,TGTGCCAGCATCCCCCCCCGGGGGGCGTCTGCTGGAAACACCATATATTTT
-,TRBV14,TRBJ2-7,-,CASSGKGGPYEQYF,TGTGCCAGCAGCGGTAAGGGGGGGCCCTACGAGCAGTACTTC
-,TRBV5-8,TRBJ2-1,-,CASSLVLLSSYNEQFF,TGTGCCAGCAGCTTGGTACTGTTGAGCTCCTACAATGAGCAGTTCTTC
-,TRBV18,TRBJ2-1,-,CASAGQNYNEQFF,TGTGCCAGCGCGGGACAGAACTACAATGAGCAGTTCTTC
-,TRBV4-2,TRBJ2-5,-,CASSPDWGETQYF,TGTGCCAGCAGCCCGGACTGGGGGGAGACCCAGTACTTC
-,TRBV11-1,TRBJ2-7,-,CASSLLANDYEQYF,TGTGCCAGCAGCTTATTAGCGAATGACTACGAGCAGTACTTC
-,TRBV11-3,TRBJ2-1,-,CASSLDGQIYNEQFF,TGTGCCAGCAGCTTAGATGGACAGATATACAATGAGCAGTTCTTC
-,TRBV6-1,TRBJ1-5,TRBD1,CASSEAGTGNQPQHF,TGTGCCAGCAGTGAAGCGGGGACAGGGAATCAGCCCCAGCATTTT
few,TRBV28,TRBJ1-5,-,CASSWSRGNSNQPQHF,TGTGCCAGCAGTTGGTCCAGGGGAAACAGCAATCAGCCCCAGCATTTT
-,TRBV11-2,TRBJ1-4,-,CASSLEAGRPLQKLFF,TGTGCCAGCAGCTTAGAAGCCGGCAGGCCCTTACAAAAACTGTTTTTT
few,TRBV27,TRBJ1-2,-,CASSFLPKGGYTF,TGTGCCAGCAGTTTCCTTCCCAAGGGGGGCTACACCTTC
-,TRBV30,TRBJ2-3,-,CAWRGEVVPQYF,TGTGCCTGGAGGGGAGAGGTTGTTCCGCAGTATTTT
-,TRBV19,TRBJ2-1,-,CASSGEGVFAYNEQFF,TGTGCCAGTAGCGGAGAAGGGGTATTCGCCTACAATGAGCAGTTCTTC
-,TRBV4-1,TRBJ2-1,-,CASSQEELDTGGAFF,TGCGCCAGCAGCCAAGAGGAGCTAGATACCGGGGGTGCGTTCTTC
-,TRBV2,TRBJ2-3,TRBD1,CASSEAPGQGADTQYF,TGTGCCAGCAGTGAAGCGCCGGGACAGGGCGCAGATACGCAGTATTTT
-,TRBV7-9,TRBJ2-1,-,CASSSVGSYNEQFF,TGTGCCAGCAGCTCTGTGGGATCCTACAATGAGCAGTTCTTC
-,TRBV6-5,TRBJ2-6,-,CASTDVSSGANVLTF,TGTGCCAGCACGGACGTCAGCTCTGGGGCCAACGTCCTGACTTTC
-,TRBV10-2,TRBJ1-4,-,CASKGLDAEKLFF,TGCGCCAGCAAGGGACTAGACGCTGAAAAACTGTTTTTT
-,TRBV2,TRBJ2-1,-,CASSPSRNEQFF,TGTGCCAGCAGCCCCAGCCGCAATGAGCAGTTCTTC
-,TRBV11-3,TRBJ2-7,-,CASSLDLARYEQYF,TGTGCCAGCAGCTTAGATCTAGCCCGCTACGAGCAGTACTTC
-,TRBV5-4,TRBJ2-7,TRBD2,CASSLASGRVYEQYF,TGTGCCAGCAGCTTGGCTAGCGGGAGGGTCTACGAGCAGTACTTC
-,TRBV7-2,TRBJ2-5,TRBD2,CASSPLAFGGETQYF,TGTGCCAGCAGCCCTCTAGCCTTCGGGGGGGAGACCCAGTACTTC
once,TRBV7-9,TRBJ1-4,-,CASSLDGGASSEKLFF,TGTGCCAGCAGCTTAGACGGGGGGGCGTCATCGGAAAAACTGTTTTTT
-,TRBV10-2,TRBJ2-7,TRBD1,CASSGTDNYEQYF,TGCGCCAGCAGCGGGACAGACAATTACGAGCAGTACTTC
-,TRBV28,TRBJ2-3,-,CASSFWGEGTDTQYF,TGTGCCAGCAGTTTCTGGGGCGAGGGCACAGATACGCAGTATTTT